This T cell receptor (beta chain) was captured by sequencing in a study of cytomegalovirus exposure and HLA in healthy donors. Overall study findings and caveats: In a later analysis, at a false discovery rate of 0.05, about 15,000 TCR beta sequences were associated with HLA alleles. It was reported in a later analysis that an Asian-associated ancestry cluster showed fewer N-insertions than the 666-donor mean. Common viral pathogens were later found to be apparently linked to several of the most significant clusters.

Note on this clone: Its specificity is unknown.

Primers for the PCR totalled 60 Vbeta and 13 Jbeta. Assay: immunoSEQ multiplex PCR; the TCRdb copy retains only in-frame clones and omits some. Seen here are 95,000 to 110,000 clones, more than 70% observed once, and the top ten hold roughly 2.3%. This receptor was taken from a man in his late teens or twenties in good health and CMV-seronegative. The specimen was PBMCs.

CDR3: CASSSRQLPNQPQHF. Here the CDR3 DNA reads TGTGCCAGCAGTAGCCGACAGCTACCGAATCAGCCCCAGCATTTT. This sequence joins TRBV6-6 and TRBJ1-5; tentatively, D is TRBD1 (5 bases). The germline gives CDR1 MNHNY, CDR2 SVGAGI (reference sequence). Trimming stripped 5 bases from V and 4 bases from J, with 15 bases between. This CDR3 is 15 amino acids long.